The 26 T cell receptor beta chains below were found in one sample sequenced in a study of blood T cell repertoires in COVID-19. TCRdb's copy holds only in-frame clones and misses some; the assay was immunoSEQ multiplex PCR. The table lists 150,000 to 170,000 clones, about 85% of them singletons. Sequencing was done on a sample of peripheral blood. The receptors originated from a woman in her sixties or seventies with COVID-19, enrolled during active disease.

J is TRBJ1-3 and V is TRBV19, with D possibly TRBD1 on 6 matching bases. There are 14 residues in the CDR3. Germline CDR1 and CDR2: LNHDA and SQIVND (reference sequence). Trimming took off 6 bases at V and 10 bases at J, with 19 bases between the two ends. CDR3 sequence: CASRGLDSPETIYF. CDR3 coding DNA: TGTGCCAGTAGGGGGCTGGACAGCCCGGAGACCATATATTTT.

The chain has TRBV24-1 and TRBJ2-1, with TRBD1 matching 7 bases. V lost 10 bases, J lost 3 bases, and 5 bases stayed unmatched. CDR1 KGHDR and CDR2 SFDVKD come from the germline V gene. The CDR3 has 13 amino acids. As DNA, the CDR3 is TGTGCCACAGGGGACAGATACTACAATGAGCAGTTCTTC. It encodes CATGDRYYNEQFF.

This clone occurred once. The V call is TRBV7-9, the J call TRBJ2-2, with 10 bases matching TRBD1. The V segment lost 9 bases and the J segment 3 bases; nucleotides outside the gene matches: 7. Germline CDR1 is SEHNR and CDR2 is FQNEAQ (reference sequence). CDR3 length: 15 amino acids. The DNA for the CDR3 is TGTGCCAGTAGAGCGGACAGGGGGTACACCGGGGAGCTGTTTTTT. Protein sequence: CASRADRGYTGELFF. Together with reference TRBV7-9 and TRBJ2-2, the CDR3 gives the full variable domain: DTGVSQNPRHKITKRGQNVTFRCDPISEHNRLYWYRQTLGQGPEFLTYFQNEAQLEKSRLLSDRFSAERPKGSFSTLEIQRTEQGDSAMYLCASRADRGYTGELFFGEGSRLTVL.

In nucleotides, the CDR3 is TGTGCCAGCAGCCAAGATATAGATTCACCCCTCCACTTT. It codes for CASSQDIDSPLHF. The rearrangement uses TRBV3-1 (or the pseudogene TRBV3-2) and TRBJ1-6, with D hard to call. Germline CDR1 and CDR2: LGHDT and YNNKEL (reference sequence). The CDR3 sequence is 13 residues long. The germline V and J ends were trimmed by 0 bases and 8 bases, with 5 bases remaining between them.

This clone appeared a few times. The J gene is TRBJ1-1, the V gene TRBV10-3, with D unresolved. CDR1 is ENHRY and CDR2 is SYGVKD in the germline V gene. The CDR3 contains 16 residues. The V end lost 0 bases, the J end lost 4 bases, and 15 bases lay between the germline ends. CDR3 protein: CAISESEAIGGTEAFF. The CDR3 nucleotides are TGTGCCATCAGTGAGTCTGAGGCGATTGGTGGCACTGAAGCTTTCTTT.

A single count supports this clone. The chain recombines TRBV9 with TRBJ2-2, with TRBD2 matching 12 bases. Germline V gives CDR1 SGDLS, CDR2 YYNGEE. V dropped 3 bases and J dropped 7; count of bases not matched to a gene: 10. The CDR3 has 17 residues. The CDR3 DNA is TGTGCCAGCAGCGAGACTAGCGGGGGTCCCTTGGGCGGGGAGCTGTTTTTT. It specifies CASSETSGGPLGGELFF.

The chain combines TRBV7-9 with TRBJ1-2; D is perhaps TRBD1 (5 bases). This CDR3 is 14 amino acids long. Trimming removed 1 base at V and 8 bases at J, with 14 bases between. Germline V gene lookup returns CDR1 SEHNR and CDR2 FQNEAQ (reference sequence). The CDR3 sequence: CASSLEAGLGGYTF. CDR3 nucleotides: TGTGCCAGCAGCTTAGAGGCAGGGCTAGGCGGCTACACCTTC.

The chain links TRBV6-5 to TRBJ1-1, with 7 bases aligning to TRBD1. V shed 6 bases, J shed 6 bases, and the junction held 7 bases outside the gene matches. The CDR3 has 13 residues. Germline values: CDR1 MNHEY, CDR2 SVGAGI. The CDR3 is CASSLDRVAEAFF. The CDR3 nucleotides are TGTGCCAGCAGCCTTGACAGGGTCGCTGAAGCTTTCTTT.

V is TRBV11-1 and J is TRBJ2-3; TRBD1 aligns across 7 bases. The CDR3 runs 14 residues. V was pared by 5 bases and J by 2 bases, with 4 bases of the junction left unmatched. Germline CDR1 and CDR2: SGHAT and FQDESV (reference sequence). CDR3 in amino acids: CASSKDRITDTQYF. CDR3 in DNA: TGTGCCAGCAGCAAGGACAGGATCACAGATACGCAGTATTTT.

The CDR3 loop reads CSVPMEASPGNEAFF. The CDR3 region has the DNA TGCAGCGTGCCCATGGAGGCCTCCCCTGGGAATGAAGCTTTCTTT. The chain joins TRBV29-1 to TRBJ1-1; D is uncertain. This CDR3 has 15 amino acids. The germline CDR1 and CDR2 sequences are SQVTM and ANQGSEA. The germline V and J ends were trimmed by 6 bases and 7 bases, with 24 bases remaining between them.

The chain is built from TRBV3-1 (or the pseudogene TRBV3-2) and TRBJ1-2, with a possible D match to TRBD1 (6 bases). V was pared by 2 bases and J by 7 bases, with 14 bases between. The CDR3 has 14 residues. CDR1 and CDR2 (germline): LGHDT, YNNKEL (reference sequence). This CDR3 reads CASSQPTTGSGYTF. The DNA for the CDR3 is TGTGCCAGCAGCCAACCCACGACAGGTAGTGGCTACACCTTC.

The chain links TRBV27 to TRBJ1-5, with D uncertain. Germline loops: CDR1 MNHEY, CDR2 SMNVEV (reference sequence). Trimming shortened V by 5 bases and J by 5 bases, and 19 bases separated the two germline ends. The CDR3 loop spans 16 amino acids. Here the CDR3 DNA reads TGTGCCAGCAGTCCGCGGTTCGACCGGCCTTATCAGCCCCAGCATTTT. Its protein product is CASSPRFDRPYQPQHF.

This chain uses TRBV7-6 with TRBJ2-2, with 9 bases lining up with TRBD2. V was clipped by 4 bases and J by 2 bases; unmatched bases: 5. The CDR3 is 16 amino acids. Germline CDR1 and CDR2: SGHVS and FNYEAQ. The CDR3 is CASSYLTSGNTGELFF. In DNA, the CDR3 is TGTGCCAGCAGCTACCTGACTAGCGGTAACACCGGGGAGCTGTTTTTT.

This clone appeared a few times. CDR3: CASSHLRGVNTEAFF. DNA of the CDR3: TGTGCCAGCAGCCACCTACGAGGAGTCAACACTGAAGCTTTCTTT. The chain employs TRBV7-8 and TRBJ1-1, with no clear D. The CDR3 consists of 15 residues. Trimming shortened V by 5 bases and J by 2 bases, and 15 bases separated the two germline ends. Germline V CDR1 and CDR2: SGHVS, FQNEAQ. Full variable domain (rest looked up from reference TRBV7-8 and TRBJ1-1): GAGVSQSPRYKVAKRGQDVALRCDPISGHVSLFWYQQALGQGPEFLTYFQNEAQLDKSGLPSDRFFAERPEGSVSTLKIQRTQQEDSAVYLCASSHLRGVNTEAFFGQGTRLTVV.

J is TRBJ1-5 and V is TRBV11-2; tentatively, D is TRBD1 (5 bases). The CDR3 length is 15 residues. The V gene lost 3 bases and the J gene lost 3 bases, with 12 bases spanning the gap. Per germline, CDR1 SGHAT and CDR2 FQNNGV. Here the CDR3 reads CASSFAWGDNQPQHF. The CDR3 DNA follows: TGTGCCAGCAGCTTTGCGTGGGGGGACAATCAGCCCCAGCATTTT.

The chain recombines TRBV15 with TRBJ1-1, with D possibly being TRBD1 (6 bases). This CDR3 has 15 amino acids. Per the germline V gene, CDR1 is LNHNV and CDR2 is YYDKDF (reference sequence). V lost 3 bases to trimming and J lost 3 bases, with 14 bases between them. In DNA, the CDR3 is TGTGCCACCAGCAGCTGGACAGAATCCTACACTGAAGCTTTCTTT. This encodes CATSSWTESYTEAFF.

The V call is TRBV7-8, the J call TRBJ1-4, with 10 bases that match TRBD1. Germline V gene lookup returns CDR1 SGHVS and CDR2 FQNEAQ. The CDR3 is 17 amino acids. J was trimmed by 4 bases and V by 4 bases; bases with no gene match: 9. The CDR3 region is CASSSPTGGSFNEKLFF. The CDR3 coding sequence is TGTGCCAGCAGCTCGCCGACAGGGGGCTCCTTTAATGAAAAACTGTTTTTT.

The rearrangement uses TRBV6-6 and TRBJ1-2, with 8 bases fitting TRBD1. Losses at the gene ends were 6 bases for V and 5 bases for J; bases not matched to a gene: 8. Germline CDR1 reads MNHNY; CDR2 reads SVGAGI (reference sequence). This CDR3 contains 14 residues. The CDR3 DNA reads TGTGCCAGCAGCCAGGGACAGGAAATTTATGGCTACACCTTC. Its translation: CASSQGQEIYGYTF.

The chain is built from TRBV19 and TRBJ1-1; 8 bases align to TRBD1. This CDR3 has 14 residues. Trimming cost V 3 bases and J 7 bases; bases outside gene matches: 7. Per germline, CDR1 LNHDA and CDR2 SQIVND (reference sequence). Written as DNA, the CDR3 is TGTGCCAGTAGTATTGCAGGGGGCAACGGTGAAGCTTTCTTT. Its translation: CASSIAGGNGEAFF.

The rearrangement links TRBV18 to TRBJ1-2; TRBD1 aligns across 8 bases. CDR1 and CDR2 (germline): KGHSH, LQKENI. This CDR3 has 12 residues. Losses at the gene ends were 6 bases for V and 8 bases for J; bases not matched to a gene: 5. As DNA, the CDR3 is TGTGCCAGCTCCCAGGACAGGGTCGGCTACACCTTC. Translated, it gives CASSQDRVGYTF.

V is TRBV4-1 and J is TRBJ1-1, with 7 bases identical to TRBD1. The germline V gene encodes CDR1 MGHRA and CDR2 YSYEKL. With 1 base clipped from V and 1 base from J, the junction kept 3 bases outside the gene matches. The CDR3 has 15 amino acids. CDR3 nucleotides: TGCGCCAGCAGCCAAGGGGGGACAGCGAACACTGAAGCTTTCTTT. Amino acids: CASSQGGTANTEAFF.

V is TRBV5-6 and J is TRBJ1-6, with D perhaps TRBD1 (5 bases). Germline CDR1 and CDR2: SGHDT and YYEEEE. V shed 4 bases and J shed 8 bases, with 16 bases lying between them. The CDR3 runs to 15 residues. CDR3 residues: CASSRVQGGHSPLHF. CDR3 DNA sequence: TGTGCCAGCAGCCGAGTGCAGGGTGGGCATTCACCCCTCCACTTT.

The J gene is TRBJ1-5, the V gene TRBV6-5; 8 nucleotides align to TRBD1. Germline lookup yields CDR1 MNHEY and CDR2 SVGAGI. The ends lost 6 bases at V and 0 bases at J; junction bases unmatched: 4. The CDR3 is made up of 15 amino acids. CDR3 region: CASSGQGHSNQPQHF. CDR3 DNA: TGTGCCAGCAGCGGACAGGGCCATAGCAATCAGCCCCAGCATTTT.

V usage is TRBV2 and J usage is TRBJ1-1; TRBD1 aligns across 7 bases. The ends lost 6 bases at V and 2 bases at J; junction bases unmatched: 3. The length of the CDR3 is 13 residues. Germline values: CDR1 SNHLY, CDR2 FYNNEI. The CDR3 here is CASSWTGNTEAFF. The CDR3, as DNA: TGTGCCAGCAGCTGGACAGGTAACACTGAAGCTTTCTTT.

The rearrangement joins TRBV10-3 to TRBJ1-1; D may be TRBD1 (5 bases). This CDR3 region has 13 residues. Per germline, CDR1 ENHRY and CDR2 SYGVKD. Deletions cut 3 bases from V and 1 base from J, with 6 bases between. The CDR3 nucleotides read TGTGCCATCAGTGACCAGGGGAACACTGAAGCTTTCTTT. It is translated as CAISDQGNTEAFF.

The sample holds one count of this clone. The chain has TRBV19 and TRBJ1-4; 9 bases map to TRBD1. Trimming removed 4 bases from V and 8 bases from J; junction bases left unmatched: 14. Germline assignment: CDR1 LNHDA and CDR2 SQIVND (reference sequence). This CDR3 is built from 17 residues. CDR3 sequence reads: CASSTRTGETPREKLFF. CDR3 bases: TGTGCCAGTAGTACCCGGACAGGGGAGACGCCTCGGGAAAAACTGTTTTTT. Based on the CDR3 plus reference TRBV19 and TRBJ1-4, the full variable domain is DGGITQSPKYLFRKEGQNVTLSCEQNLNHDAMYWYRQDPGQGLRLIYYSQIVNDFQKGDIAEGYSVSREKKESFPLTVTSAQKNPTAFYLCASSTRTGETPREKLFFGSGTQLSVL.